This T cell receptor beta chain was sequenced in a study of a mutant IDH1 vaccine in newly diagnosed glioma. Overall study context: The vaccination schedule gave patients eight doses in weeks 1, 3, 5, 7, 11, 15, 19 and 23. Onset of vaccination occurred 4-6 weeks following radiotherapy alone, or with temozolomide cycles. Sex distribution of treated patients was roughly 62% male and roughly 40% female; mean age was roughly 37 years. Former treatment meant radiotherapy, temozolomide, or both; the majority had gotten both.

Sequencing used immunoSEQ multiplex PCR; TCRdb keeps in-frame clones, though not all of them. This sample yields some 36,000 clones, of which 80% to 90% are seen a single time; about an eighth belongs to the top ten. Time point described: week 5, during vaccination. Each vaccine dose was 300 ug of mutant IDH1 20-mer peptide, with topical imiquimod. Germline values: CDR1 GTSNPN, CDR2 SVGIG (reference sequence). This CDR3 has 11 residues. The V and J ends lost 0 bases and 13 bases respectively, with 10 bases between them. As concerns this clone: What it recognizes is unknown.

The origin of this receptor is a middle-aged man with glioma. The chain combines TRBV30 with TRBJ2-1; D is possibly TRBD2 (5 bases). The sequencing used PBMCs, collected from a glioma patient whose treatment included an IDH1 peptide vaccine. The CDR3 bases are TGTGCCTGGAGTGTAAAAGCGGCCCAGTTCTTC. The encoded protein is CAWSVKAAQFF.